This TCR beta chain was obtained from a study of T cells after yellow fever vaccination (dated by TCRdb to the late 2010s). About the investigation overall: The SMART-Seq v4 Ultra Low Input RNA kit was used to prepare libraries from fractions with low cell numbers. To track T-cell clones before and after primary and booster YFV17D yellow fever vaccination, bulk TCR alpha and beta repertoires were sequenced longitudinally. Two healthy male donors made up the cohort, one aged 18 to 30 years and the other aged 30 to 40 years. Blood was drawn at multiple timepoints before and after primary and secondary immunization, with bulk PBMC replicates and cell subsets isolated.

The treatment or condition tag for this specimen amounts to: live attenuated yellow fever vaccine strain. A standard Ficoll-Paque protocol was used to isolate PBMCs from peripheral blood. CD4 and CD8 T-cell fractions were isolated with Dynabeads CD4 and CD8 positive selection kits. TriZol was used to extract RNA from bulk PBMCs, CD4 and CD8 fractions, and dextramer-positive and dextramer-negative fractions. Findings and caveats that apply to the study as a whole: A small share of clonotypes occurred in both CD4 and CD8 compartments, likely arising from convergent recombination. Computational filtering was required because FACS-sorted repertoires could contain abundant contaminating clonotypes from the bulk population. Compared with the primary T-cell response, the secondary T-cell response was weaker but faster, peaking on day 5 rather than day 15. Only a couple of donors were included in the study, so the extent to which the findings can be generalized is limited. Most clones expanded after primary vaccination (about 95% of CD4 and approximately 90% of CD8) were re-detected after the booster, suggesting that broad memory maintenance occurred.

The sample was run on an Illumina NovaSeq 6000. TCR cDNA was made using 5'RACE template switching, a step that added a universal primer site and unique molecular identifiers. Priming for cDNA synthesis came from both the TCR alpha and TCR beta constant segments. Libraries were amplified in two PCR steps, with sample barcodes and sequencing adapters added in the second step. Sequencing of the libraries was done on either Illumina HiSeq 2500 (2x100 bp) or NovaSeq (2x150 bp). In the paper's pipeline: Reads were demultiplexed and collapsed into UMI consensus sequences with MIGEC, and V(D)J alignment was performed with MiXCR. Vaccine-responding clonotypes were identified with edgeR using replicate PBMC samples, with FDR below 0.01 and a log2 fold change above 5 up to day 15 being required. CD4 or CD8 identity was assigned to each bulk clonotype according to whether the clonotype was present at higher abundance in the sequenced CD4 repertoire or the sequenced CD8 repertoire. TCRdb took the public reads, trimmed them with fastp at Q25, ran MiXCR for clone calling and kept in-frame beta chains. Records with the same CDR3 protein are collapsed into one entry carrying the most frequent genes and DNA. The V and J calls come from TCRdb's annotation, not from the publication. This sample lists 100,000 to 150,000 distinct CDR3 sequences; about 8.2% were detected once. Roughly 43% of the sample rests with the top ten.

As regards this clonotype: No cognate antigen has been identified for it. Base quality data are lacking; no much larger clone is found one base away.

Deletion took 5 bases off V and 7 bases off J, with a span of 6 bases between the germline ends. Including the terminal cysteine and phenylalanine, the CDR3 comprises 11 residues. The sequence is cut down to CDR3 DNA, 33 bases in frame from base 1. According to the germline V gene, CDR1 reads MNHEY and CDR2 reads SVGAGI. The sample consisted of CD8+ T cells sorted from PBMCs, taken on the day of the yellow fever booster vaccination. The chain couples TRBV6-5 to TRBJ2-1; no confident D gene assignment can be made. The sequence was collected from a man between 18 and 35 years old who received the YFV17D yellow fever vaccine. The nucleotide sequence reads as follows: TGTGCCAGCAGTGGACGAAATGAGCAGTTCTTC. It codes for CASSGRNEQFF.